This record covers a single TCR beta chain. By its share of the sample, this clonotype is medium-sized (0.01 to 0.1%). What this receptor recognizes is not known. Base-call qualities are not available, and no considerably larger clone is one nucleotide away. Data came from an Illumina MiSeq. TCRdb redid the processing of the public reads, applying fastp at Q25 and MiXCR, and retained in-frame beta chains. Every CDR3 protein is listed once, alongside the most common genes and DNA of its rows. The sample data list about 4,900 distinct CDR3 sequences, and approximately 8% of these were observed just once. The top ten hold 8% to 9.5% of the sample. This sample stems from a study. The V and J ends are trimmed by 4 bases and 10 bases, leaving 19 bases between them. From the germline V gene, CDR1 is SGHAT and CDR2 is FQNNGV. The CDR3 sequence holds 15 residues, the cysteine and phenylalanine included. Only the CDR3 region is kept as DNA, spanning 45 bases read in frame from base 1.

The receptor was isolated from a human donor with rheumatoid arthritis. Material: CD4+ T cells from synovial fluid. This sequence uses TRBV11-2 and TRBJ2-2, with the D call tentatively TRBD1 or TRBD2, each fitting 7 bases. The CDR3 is CASSSLQGEGEELFF. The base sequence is TGTGCCAGCAGCTCCCTTCAGGGGGAGGGGGAGGAGCTGTTTTTT.